Listed below are T cell receptor beta chains from one sample, sequenced in a study of radiation and T cells in renal cell carcinoma. TCRdb's table, derived via immunoSEQ multiplex PCR, lists solely in-frame clones and lacks some. The sample holds around 94,000 clones, approximately 86% seen once. The material sequenced was blood, taken from a patient whose treatment included radiotherapy and nephrectomy. The receptors here all came from a man aged 45-60 years with renal cell carcinoma. CDR3s include the opening cysteine and the closing phenylalanine or tryptophan. The D gene is left open where the match is weak. A clone size is listed for some rows: how often the clone was seen (once, few, many), or a class if it is expanded.

v_call	clone_size	d_call	j_call	cdr3_nt	cdr3_aa
TRBV9	NA	NA	TRBJ2-5	TGTGCCAGCAGCGTAGGCCCCCAAGAGACCCAGTACTTC	CASSVGPQETQYF
TRBV19	NA	NA	TRBJ2-2	TGTGCCAGTAGTATTCAACCAGGGAGGGGGATTGGGGACGGGGAGCTGTTTTTT	CASSIQPGRGIGDGELFF
TRBV27	NA	TRBD1	TRBJ2-3	TGTGCCAGCAGGACAGGGGCAGATACGCAGTATTTT	CASRTGADTQYF
TRBV10-3	NA	NA	TRBJ1-1	TGTGCCATCAGTGGACTCAGGGGGAACACTGAAGCTTTCTTT	CAISGLRGNTEAFF
TRBV7-2	once	NA	TRBJ2-7	TGTGCCAGCAGCTTATTGCCAGAAAGTCACTACGAGCAGTACTTC	CASSLLPESHYEQYF
TRBV6-5	NA	NA	TRBJ1-2	TGTGCCAGCAGTTCCTGGGGGGAACGAGATGGCTACACCTTC	CASSSWGERDGYTF
TRBV2	NA	NA	TRBJ2-3	TGTGCCAGCAGTCCCGCCCTTGGCACAGATACGCAGTATTTT	CASSPALGTDTQYF
TRBV19	NA	NA	TRBJ2-2	TGTGCCAGTAGCCTCACACAGGGTTTTAGGGAGCTGTTTTTT	CASSLTQGFRELFF
TRBV4-1	once	TRBD1	TRBJ1-1	TGCGCCAGCAGCCACCCCGGGACAGGGGGTATCGGCACTGAAGCTTTCTTT	CASSHPGTGGIGTEAFF
TRBV5-5	NA	NA	TRBJ2-2	TGTGCCAGCAGCCTACGACCGAACACCGGGGAGCTGTTTTTT	CASSLRPNTGELFF
TRBV18	NA	NA	TRBJ2-1	TGTGCCAGCTCACCACCGAGGGGGGGATCCTACAATGAGCAGTTCTTC	CASSPPRGGSYNEQFF
TRBV30	once	NA	TRBJ1-3	TGTGCCTGGACCATGGGTGATTTCTCTGGAAACACCATATATTTT	CAWTMGDFSGNTIYF
TRBV5-1	NA	TRBD1	TRBJ2-7	TGCGCCAGCAGCTTGGCCATCCTGGGACAGGGATTCTACGAGCAGTACTTC	CASSLAILGQGFYEQYF
TRBV4-1	NA	NA	TRBJ1-2	TGCGCCAGCAGCCCCTCGAGGCAGGGCTATGGCTACACCTTC	CASSPSRQGYGYTF
TRBV20-1	NA	NA	TRBJ1-3	TGCAGTGCTAGAGTGAAAAACACCATATATTTT	CSARVKNTIYF
TRBV19	NA	TRBD1	TRBJ1-5	TGTGCCAGTAGTCCCCAGGGGGGCAATCAGCCCCAGCATTTT	CASSPQGGNQPQHF
TRBV27	NA	TRBD1	TRBJ1-2	TGTGCCAGCAGTTTACAGGGGGCGGGTGGCTACACCTTC	CASSLQGAGGYTF
TRBV5-1	NA	TRBD1	TRBJ2-6	TGCGCCAGCAGCTTGGTATCCCGGACAGGGGACCTCTCTGGGGCCAACGTCCTGACTTTC	CASSLVSRTGDLSGANVLTF
TRBV9	NA	NA	TRBJ2-5	TGTGCCAGCAGCGTAGCCGGACTATTCGAGACCCAGTACTTC	CASSVAGLFETQYF
TRBV7-8	NA	NA	TRBJ1-1	TGTGCCAGCAGCTTAGGGGGGGGCCTTTACACTGAAGCTTTCTTT	CASSLGGGLYTEAFF
TRBV19	few	NA	TRBJ1-5	TGTGCCACCGCCCACTTAGCGGACAGCAATCAGCCCCAGCATTTT	CATAHLADSNQPQHF
TRBV19	once	TRBD1	TRBJ1-5	TGTGCCAGCCTTACGACAGGGAGCAATCAGCCCCAGCATTTT	CASLTTGSNQPQHF
TRBV7-8	NA	NA	TRBJ1-1	TGTGCCAGCAGCTTAGACAGAGGGAACACTGAAGCTTTCTTT	CASSLDRGNTEAFF
TRBV29-1	few	NA	TRBJ2-1	TGCAGCGTTGTTCCCGGCGGGGATGAGCAGTTCTTC	CSVVPGGDEQFF
TRBV2	few	NA	TRBJ1-1	TGTGCCAGCGAATTAGGAATCGAGGCTGAAGCTTTCTTT	CASELGIEAEAFF
TRBV29-1	NA	NA	TRBJ1-2	TGCAGCGGTGGCCCGGGAGACTATGGCTACACCTTC	CSGGPGDYGYTF
TRBV27	NA	TRBD2	TRBJ2-5	TGTGCCAGCGGGGGACTAGCGGGAAGGAGCGAGACCCAGTACTTC	CASGGLAGRSETQYF
TRBV7-8	NA	TRBD1	TRBJ1-2	TGTGCCAGCAGCTACCCCCCAGGACAGGGGTTCTCTGGCTACACCTTC	CASSYPPGQGFSGYTF
TRBV10-3	NA	NA	TRBJ2-5	TGTGCCATCACCGCCCGGTTGGGGGCCGATCAAGAGACCCAGTACTTC	CAITARLGADQETQYF
TRBV6-1	NA	TRBD2	TRBJ2-1	TGTGCCAGCACCTGGGCTAGCGGGGGGGCAAATGAGCAGTTCTTC	CASTWASGGANEQFF
TRBV4-1	NA	TRBD2	TRBJ2-1	TGCGCCAGCAGCCAGGTCAGCGGGGGAGCCTACAATGAGCAGTTCTTC	CASSQVSGGAYNEQFF
TRBV19	NA	NA	TRBJ2-7	TGTGCCAGTAGTATCCCAGGGGAGACCTACGAGCAGTACTTC	CASSIPGETYEQYF
TRBV30	NA	TRBD1	TRBJ1-5	TGTGCCTGCACGGGACAGGGCGGCAATCAGCCCCAGCATTTT	CACTGQGGNQPQHF
TRBV10-3	once	NA	TRBJ1-1	TGTGCCATCAGTGTGGAGGGAGGAACTGAAGCTTTCTTT	CAISVEGGTEAFF
TRBV28	NA	TRBD2	TRBJ2-7	TGTGCCAGCAGATCTTATGTCCTAGCGGGACGAGGCGAGCAGTACTTC	CASRSYVLAGRGEQYF
TRBV2	NA	NA	TRBJ1-6	TGTGCCAGCAGTGAAGTGGGGGATAATTCACCCCTCCACTTT	CASSEVGDNSPLHF
TRBV18	once	TRBD1	TRBJ2-4	TGTGCCAGCTCACCGCGGAGGGGGACAGGGGCGAACATTCAGTACTTC	CASSPRRGTGANIQYF
TRBV10-2	NA	NA	TRBJ1-1	TGCGCCAGCAAACTGACAGGACCTAACACTGAAGCTTTCTTT	CASKLTGPNTEAFF
TRBV4-3	NA	NA	TRBJ2-7	TGCGCCAGCAGCCTGAATCGACAGTTACTCTACGAGCAGTACTTC	CASSLNRQLLYEQYF
TRBV19	NA	TRBD2	TRBJ2-3	TGTGCCAGTAGCGGGGGGGCGAGGGCAGATACGCAGTATTTT	CASSGGARADTQYF
TRBV7-2	NA	NA	TRBJ2-4	TGTGCCAGCAGCTTCCAAGCGGGAGCCAAAAACATTCAGTACTTC	CASSFQAGAKNIQYF
TRBV5-8	NA	TRBD2	TRBJ2-2	TGTGCCAGCACTGAGCGGGAGCCCCGGGGCGGGGAGCTGTTTTTT	CASTEREPRGGELFF